This T cell receptor beta chain is from a study of technical replicates of blood from several donors. V was shortened by 1 base and J by 7 bases, with 11 bases between the two germline ends. The CDR3 consists of 13 residues. Germline CDR1 GTSNPN, CDR2 SVGIG (reference sequence). Repertoires were generated with immunoSEQ multiplex PCR, while TCRdb's copy carries only in-frame clones and drops some. In the table there are tens of thousands of clones, about 92% of which are singletons. This TCR was recovered from a human donor in good health. Some clones in this sample may be carry-over from other donors' samples. Source material: PBMCs. This chain joins TRBV30 and TRBJ1-5, with D hard to call. CDR3 protein: CAWSASEEQPQHF. The DNA for the CDR3 is TGTGCCTGGAGTGCGAGTGAGGAACAGCCCCAGCATTTT.